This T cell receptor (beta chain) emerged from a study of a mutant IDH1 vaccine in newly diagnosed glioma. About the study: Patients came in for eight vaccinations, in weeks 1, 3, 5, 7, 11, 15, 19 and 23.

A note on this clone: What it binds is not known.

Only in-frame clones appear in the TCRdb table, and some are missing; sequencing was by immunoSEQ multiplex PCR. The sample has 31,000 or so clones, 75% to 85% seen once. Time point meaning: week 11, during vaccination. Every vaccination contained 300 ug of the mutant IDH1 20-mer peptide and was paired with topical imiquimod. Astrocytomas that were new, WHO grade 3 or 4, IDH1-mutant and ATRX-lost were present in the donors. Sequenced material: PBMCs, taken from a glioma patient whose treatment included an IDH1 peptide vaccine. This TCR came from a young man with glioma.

The CDR3 nucleotides read TGTGCCAGTAGAGACAGGGGGATGCTAGAGACCCAGTACTTC. Translation gives CASRDRGMLETQYF. The rearrangement uses TRBV19 and TRBJ2-5; 9 bases are shared with TRBD1. The germline V gene encodes CDR1 LNHDA and CDR2 SQIVND (reference sequence). Trimming removed 6 bases from V and 4 bases from J; junction bases left unmatched: 6. The CDR3 is made up of 14 amino acids.